This is a list of T cell receptor beta chains from one sample in a study of regulatory T cells in long-lasting Graves disease. From the multiplex PCR reads, TCRdb called clonotypes with MiXCR, one entry per CDR3 protein. The sample consists of 250,000 or so distinct CDR3 sequences, over 20% of them appearing once. This sample comprised peripheral blood mononuclear cells (PBMCs), obtained at new diagnosis, from a patient treated with antithyroid drugs. All receptors come from a female donor with Graves disease. Both conserved end residues are part of each CDR3. Fields, in order: J gene, V gene, clone size, D gene, CDR3 DNA, CDR3 protein. The D gene is left open where the match is weak. A clone size is listed for some rows: how often the clone was seen (once, few, many), or a class if it is expanded.

j_gene: TRBJ1-4; v_gene: TRBV6-1; abundance: many; d_gene: .; CDR3nt: TGTGCCAGCAGATCGGGCTGGGCTAATGAAAAACTGTTTTTT; CDR3aa: CASRSGWANEKLFF
j_gene: TRBJ2-5; v_gene: TRBV4-3; abundance: many; d_gene: .; CDR3nt: TGCGCCAGCAGCCAATCCGCTAACCCTAGGGAGACCCAGTACTTC; CDR3aa: CASSQSANPRETQYF
j_gene: TRBJ2-2; v_gene: TRBV12-3/TRBV12-4; abundance: many; d_gene: .; CDR3nt: TGTGCCAGCAGCCACCCCACGGTCACCGGGGAGCTGTTTTTT; CDR3aa: CASSHPTVTGELFF
j_gene: TRBJ2-7; v_gene: TRBV20-1; abundance: many; d_gene: .; CDR3nt: TGCAGTGCAACCGGGACTTTCGACTCCTACGAGCAGTACTTC; CDR3aa: CSATGTFDSYEQYF
j_gene: TRBJ1-5; v_gene: TRBV27; abundance: many; d_gene: TRBD1; CDR3nt: TGTGCCAGCAGTTCGACAGGGGGCTGGAATCAGCCCCAGCATTTT; CDR3aa: CASSSTGGWNQPQHF
j_gene: TRBJ1-4; v_gene: TRBV7-9; abundance: many; d_gene: .; CDR3nt: TGTGCCAGCAGCGTACAGGGACGCCAAAATGAAAAACTGTTTTTT; CDR3aa: CASSVQGRQNEKLFF
j_gene: TRBJ1-4; v_gene: TRBV5-5; abundance: few; d_gene: .; CDR3nt: TGTGCCAGCAGCTATACCGGGACGGATAATGAAAAACTGTTTTTT; CDR3aa: CASSYTGTDNEKLFF
j_gene: TRBJ2-1; v_gene: TRBV11-1; abundance: many; d_gene: TRBD1; CDR3nt: TGTGCCAGCAGCCTGGACAGGTACAATGAGCAGTTCTTC; CDR3aa: CASSLDRYNEQFF
j_gene: TRBJ2-1; v_gene: TRBV5-1; abundance: .; d_gene: TRBD1; CDR3nt: TGCGCCAGCAGCCAAGAACAGGGGGCGCCGGACAATGAGCAGTTCTTC; CDR3aa: CASSQEQGAPDNEQFF
j_gene: TRBJ2-3; v_gene: TRBV11-2; abundance: many; d_gene: TRBD2; CDR3nt: TGTGCCACTCAGCGGGGGGCGGGTACGCAGTATTTT; CDR3aa: CATQRGAGTQYF
j_gene: TRBJ2-3; v_gene: TRBV6-5; abundance: many; d_gene: TRBD2; CDR3nt: TGTGCCAGCAGTTACTCGACTAGCGGTTCACCAGCTCATACGCAGTATTTT; CDR3aa: CASSYSTSGSPAHTQYF
j_gene: TRBJ1-1; v_gene: TRBV20-1; abundance: many; d_gene: TRBD1; CDR3nt: TGCAGTGCTAGAACACAGGGGAACAGGGCTGAAGCTTTCTTT; CDR3aa: CSARTQGNRAEAFF
j_gene: TRBJ1-3; v_gene: TRBV5-1; abundance: many; d_gene: .; CDR3nt: TGTGCCAGCAGCTCAACGAAGACAGGCCACTCTGGAAACACCATATATTTT; CDR3aa: CASSSTKTGHSGNTIYF